Below, 28 T cell receptor beta chains from the same sample are listed, as sequenced in a study of blood T cells in healthy people across ages. A sample-barcoded 5' primer and a J-beta primer mix were used in a second PCR of roughly 6 to 11 cycles. Using its own MiXCR run on the 5' RACE reads, TCRdb lists one record per CDR3 protein. Found here are about 1 million distinct CDR3 sequences, around 45% of them singletons; the top ten hold 18%. The source material was blood. These receptors were collected from a woman in her fifties or sixties in good health.

The genes are TRBV29-1 and TRBJ1-1; D is unclear. The V end was cut by 4 bases, the J end by 0 bases, with 12 bases between. The CDR3 has 14 residues. The germline gives CDR1 SQVTM, CDR2 ANQGSEA. In DNA form, the CDR3 reads TGCAGCGTTGTGGCAGGCCAAATGAACACTGAAGCTTTCTTT. Translation: CSVVAGQMNTEAFF. Full variable domain (outside the CDR3, taken from reference TRBV29-1 and TRBJ1-1): SAVISQKPSRDICQRGTSLTIQCQVDSQVTMMFWYRQQPGQSLTLIATANQGSEATYESGFVIDKFPISRPNLTFSTLTVSNMSPEDSSIYLCSVVAGQMNTEAFFGQGTRLTVV.

The rearrangement links TRBV6-1 to TRBJ2-6; 9 positions agree with TRBD1. The CDR3 has 18 amino acids. The germline V gene has CDR1 MNHNS and CDR2 SASEGT. V gave up 6 bases and J gave up 1 base; unmatched junction bases: 10. The DNA for the CDR3 is TGTGCCAGCAGGAGGGACAGGGTATTTCGTTCTGGGGCCAACGTCCTGACTTTC. Encoded protein: CASRRDRVFRSGANVLTF.

This clonotype was found a few times. The CDR3 spells CASTPGLAVSTDTQYF. CDR3 nucleotides: TGTGCCAGCACCCCGGGACTAGCAGTCTCCACAGATACGCAGTATTTT. The chain carries TRBV11-2 and TRBJ2-3; 9 nucleotides agree with TRBD2. CDR1 and CDR2 (germline): SGHAT, FQNNGV. This CDR3 is 16 amino acids long. J gave up 2 bases and V 7 bases, and 10 bases lay outside the gene matches.

A remark on this clonotype: A junction boundary mismatches the germline segment, possibly from a read error. This sequence joins TRBV27 and TRBJ2-3, with a weak D call TRBD2 (5 bases). The germline V gene has CDR1 MNHEY and CDR2 SMNVEV (reference sequence). CDR3 length: 16 amino acids. CDR3 sequence: CASGLERGTHTDTQYF. The CDR3 coding sequence is TGTGCCAGCGGTTTGGAACGGGGAACCCACACAGATACGCAGTATTTT.

As concerns this clonotype: The junction does not match germline at one end; this may be a read error. V is TRBV3-1 and J is TRBJ2-5; 7 bases map to TRBD1. TRBJ2-7 matches the DNA end more closely, so the J call is doubtful. Germline CDR1 LGHDT, CDR2 YNNKEL (reference sequence). The CDR3 contains 15 residues. CDR3: CAGSQDGNRGHEQYF. DNA for the CDR3: TGTGCCGGCAGCCAAGATGGGAACAGGGGCCACGAGCAGTACTTC.

This clonotype was observed a few times. This chain uses TRBV5-1 with TRBJ2-7; TRBD1 agrees at 8 bases. There are 14 residues in the CDR3. Germline V gene data show CDR1 as SGHRS and CDR2 as YFSETQ. The J segment lost 5 bases and the V segment lost 4 bases, leaving 8 bases of the junction unmatched. CDR3 region: CASSVMDRDDEQYF. In DNA, the CDR3 is TGCGCCAGCAGCGTGATGGACAGGGACGACGAGCAGTACTTC.

The chain employs TRBV7-3 and TRBJ2-7; 9 bases are a match to TRBD2. There are 18 residues in the CDR3. Trimming at V came to 4 bases and at J to 0 bases, leaving 13 bases not matched to a gene. Germline assignment: CDR1 SGHTA and CDR2 FQGTGA. CDR3 region: CASSSRASGKASSYEQYF. The CDR3 DNA is TGTGCCAGCAGCTCACGGGCTAGCGGGAAGGCTAGCTCCTACGAGCAGTACTTC. The full variable domain, with the rest looked up from reference TRBV7-3 and TRBJ2-7, is GAGVSQTPSNKVTEKGKYVELRCDPISGHTALYWYRQSLGQGPEFLIYFQGTGAADDSGLPNDRFFAVRPEGSVSTLKIQRTERGDSAVYLCASSSRASGKASSYEQYFGPGTRLTVT.

CDR3 sequence (DNA): TGTGCCAGTCAGGGAAGGGGGCAAACTAGCGGGAGTTCGGGTGAGCAGTACTTC. This translates into CASQGRGQTSGSSGEQYF. The V and J genes are TRBV10-3 and TRBJ2-7; 11 nucleotides align to TRBD2. The CDR3 extends over 18 amino acids. The V gene end was trimmed by 10 bases and the J gene end by 7 bases; junction bases not matched to a gene: 24. Germline V gives CDR1 ENHRY, CDR2 SYGVKD.

The V call is TRBV6-6, the J call TRBJ2-1; TRBD2 aligns across 10 bases. The CDR3 length is 15 residues. V trimming: 3 bases; J trimming: 6 bases; junction bases outside the gene matches: 5. CDR1 is MNHNY, CDR2 SVGAGI, per germline (reference sequence). The chain's CDR3 is CASSYGSGRANEQFF. Here the CDR3 DNA reads TGTGCCAGCAGTTATGGCAGCGGGAGGGCCAATGAGCAGTTCTTC.

V and J are TRBV7-6 and TRBJ2-7, with D possibly TRBD2 on 5 matching bases. The CDR3 runs to 17 residues. Trimming stripped 0 bases from V and 3 bases from J, with 18 bases between. Germline V gives CDR1 SGHVS, CDR2 FNYEAQ. CDR3 nucleotide sequence: TGTGCCAGCAGCTTAGCCCCCATGGCTAGCCGAATCTACGAGCAGTACTTC. Protein product: CASSLAPMASRIYEQYF.

The genes are TRBV11-2 and TRBJ2-1; D ambiguous. Deletions cut 5 bases from V and 3 bases from J, with 14 bases between. The CDR3 has 15 residues. Germline V gene sequence: CDR1 SGHAT, CDR2 FQNNGV. The CDR3 sequence is CASSPLSGHYNEQFF. CDR3 bases: TGTGCCAGCAGCCCCCTGTCGGGCCACTACAATGAGCAGTTCTTC.

This sequence joins TRBV14 and TRBJ2-7; D may be TRBD2 (5 bases). Germline V gene data show CDR1 as SGHDN and CDR2 as FVKESK. The CDR3 totals 17 residues. The V gene lost 0 bases and the J gene lost 2 bases, with 17 bases spanning the gap. The CDR3 DNA is TGTGCCAGCAGCCAAGATATGGGAAGGCTCGGGGCCTACGAGCAGTACTTC. Protein sequence: CASSQDMGRLGAYEQYF.

This clonotype was counted a few times. The V and J genes are TRBV7-9 and TRBJ2-1, with 7 positions matching TRBD2. This CDR3 contains 17 residues. Germline values: CDR1 SEHNR, CDR2 FQNEAQ (reference sequence). After removal of 7 bases from V and 1 base from J, the junction contained 13 bases not matched to a gene. In nucleotides, the CDR3 is TGTGCCAGCAACGGCCCGAGCGGGAAAGCGTCCTACAATGAGCAGTTCTTC. This sequence encodes CASNGPSGKASYNEQFF.

The V gene is TRBV10-3, the J gene TRBJ1-5; unclear D gene. This CDR3 comprises 13 residues. The V gene's germline CDR1 is ENHRY and CDR2 SYGVKD. The V end lost 1 base, the J end lost 2 bases, and 3 bases lay between the germline ends. The CDR3 loop reads CAISEYGNQPQHF. The CDR3 DNA follows: TGTGCCATCAGTGAGTATGGCAATCAGCCCCAGCATTTT.

The CDR3 loop is CASGEGGGLARQETQYF. The CDR3 DNA reads as TGTGCCAGCGGCGAGGGGGGAGGACTAGCGCGCCAAGAGACCCAGTACTTC. The chain has TRBV2 and TRBJ2-5; the match to TRBD2 covers 9 bases. J lost 1 base, V lost 8 bases, and 14 bases had no gene match. The CDR3 consists of 17 residues. Germline-derived CDR1 and CDR2 are SNHLY and FYNNEI.

This clonotype has more than one count but fewer than ten. V and J are TRBV20-1 and TRBJ2-3; TRBD2 matches at 7 bases. The CDR3 is 15 residues long. V trimming: 3 bases; J trimming: 0 bases; junction bases outside the gene matches: 6. Per the germline V gene, CDR1 is DFQATT and CDR2 is SNEGSKA (reference sequence). The CDR3 DNA sequence: TGCAGTGCTAGTCTTTCTAGCGGAAGCACAGATACGCAGTATTTT. Translation gives CSASLSSGSTDTQYF.

J is TRBJ2-7 and V is TRBV28, with TRBD1 matching over 8 bases. Looked up from germline, CDR1 is MDHEN and CDR2 is SYDVKM. This CDR3 has 15 amino acids. The junction had 4 bases not matched to a gene; V was cut back by 2 bases and J by 1 base. The CDR3: CASSLTQGASYEQYF. The CDR3 region has the DNA TGTGCCAGCAGTTTAACCCAGGGGGCATCCTACGAGCAGTACTTC.

The CDR3 DNA reads TGTGCCAGCAGTGAATACGGCACGTATACGCAGTATTTT. This gives the protein CASSEYGTYTQYF. The gene calls are TRBV6-1 and TRBJ2-3, with unresolved D. This CDR3 is built from 13 residues. Germline V gene data show CDR1 as MNHNS and CDR2 as SASEGT. Trimming pared 2 bases from V and 7 bases from J, leaving 10 bases between.

This chain joins TRBV12-3 or TRBV12-4 and TRBJ1-4, with 7 bases lining up with TRBD1. V lost 5 bases, J lost 0 bases, and 3 bases stayed unmatched. CDR3 length equals 15 residues. For the CDR3, the DNA is TGTGCCAGCAGTCGGGACAGCACAACTAATGAAAAACTGTTTTTT. Protein: CASSRDSTTNEKLFF.

This clonotype turned up a few times. The J gene is TRBJ2-5, the V gene TRBV5-1; D gene unclear. V lost 2 bases to trimming and J lost 7 bases, with 12 bases between them. CDR1 and CDR2 (germline): SGHRS, YFSETQ. This CDR3 has 13 residues. The CDR3 sequence is CASSFTSDGTQYF. As DNA, the CDR3 is TGCGCCAGCAGCTTCACAAGTGACGGGACCCAGTACTTC.

The chain recombines TRBV2 with TRBJ2-7; 7 nucleotides match TRBD2. Germline CDR1 reads SNHLY; CDR2 reads FYNNEI. CDR3 size: 12 residues. J lost 3 bases, V lost 6 bases, and 2 bases had no gene match. CDR3 bases: TGTGCCAGCAGGGGGGGGGACTACGAGCAGTACTTC. Translating it yields CASRGGDYEQYF.

V gene TRBV28 combines with J gene TRBJ2-4; TRBD1 agrees at 7 bases. Trimming removed 6 bases from V and 8 bases from J; junction bases left unmatched: 16. The CDR3 is 16 amino acids. Germline V gene lookup returns CDR1 MDHEN and CDR2 SYDVKM. Written as DNA, the CDR3 is TGTGCCAGCAGCTTAGGGTGGGGACAGTTGAAAGACATTCAGTACTTC. This encodes CASSLGWGQLKDIQYF.

The gene calls are TRBV12-3 or TRBV12-4 and TRBJ1-1, with D perhaps matching TRBD1 (5 bases). Trimming pared 1 base from V and 4 bases from J, leaving 10 bases between. This CDR3 region has 14 residues. In DNA form, the CDR3 reads TGTGCCAGCAGTTTAGATCTGGGGGTCACTGAAGCTTTCTTT. Translated: CASSLDLGVTEAFF.

This rearrangement joins TRBV28 to TRBJ1-3; possibly TRBD1 for D (5 bases). In germline, CDR1 is MDHEN, CDR2 SYDVKM. The CDR3 extends over 14 amino acids. V was clipped by 6 bases and J by 2 bases, with 11 bases between them. The CDR3 sequence is CASSSWGAGNTIYF. The CDR3 DNA is TGTGCCAGCAGCTCCTGGGGGGCTGGAAACACCATATATTTT.

This clonotype has just a few counts. The rearrangement joins TRBV7-9 to TRBJ1-2; a possible D gene is TRBD1 (5 bases). Between the trimmed V and J ends, which lost 4 bases and 0 bases, there was a span of 12 bases. The CDR3 covers 15 residues. The germline V gene encodes CDR1 SEHNR and CDR2 FQNEAQ (reference sequence). CDR3 protein: CASSYLAGANYGYTF. CDR3 coding DNA: TGTGCCAGCAGCTACCTCGCGGGGGCTAACTATGGCTACACCTTC.

The chain carries TRBV7-2 and TRBJ1-5; D unresolved. Germline loops: CDR1 SGHTA, CDR2 FQGNSA. There are 16 residues in the CDR3. V gave up 2 bases and J gave up 4 bases, with 15 bases separating them. The CDR3 sequence: CASSLNGLGINQPQHF. CDR3 nucleotide sequence: TGTGCCAGCAGCTTAAATGGACTCGGGATTAATCAGCCCCAGCATTTT.

This clonotype has a handful of counts. J is TRBJ2-3 and V is TRBV2; D gene ambiguous. This CDR3 region has 12 residues. The germline CDR1 and CDR2 sequences are SNHLY and FYNNEI. Deletions cut 9 bases from V and 4 bases from J, with 11 bases between. This CDR3 reads CASSGTPDTQYF. The CDR3, as DNA: TGTGCCAGTTCCGGCACGCCAGATACGCAGTATTTT.

The table lists this clonotype with a few counts. The CDR3 DNA follows: TGTGCCAGCAGTTACTTGGCTAGCGGGTACGAGCAGTACTTC. This gives the protein CASSYLASGYEQYF. V is TRBV12-3 or TRBV12-4 and J is TRBJ2-7, with 8 nucleotides matching TRBD2. V lost 4 bases and J lost 4; bases outside the gene matches: 6. The CDR3 is 14 amino acids.